A single sample gave rise to the 5 T cell receptor beta chains below, sequenced in a study of CD8 T cells in Susac syndrome. RNA, at about 0.45 to 1 ug, was reverse transcribed with random hexamers. TCRdb independently ran MiXCR on the immunoSEQ multiplex PCR reads; one entry per CDR3 protein. The sample has about 300,000 distinct CDR3 sequences; roughly 85% are singletons. Source material: CD8+ T cells from PBMCs. The receptors here all came from a human donor with multiple sclerosis.

The V call is TRBV9, the J call TRBJ2-7; the match to TRBD1 covers 7 bases. CDR3 size: 14 residues. CDR1 and CDR2 (germline): SGDLS, YYNGEE. Trimming removed 3 bases from V and 2 bases from J; junction bases left unmatched: 5. The CDR3 nucleotides read TGTGCCAGCAGCGCAGACAGGGACGCCTACGAGCAGTACTTC. Encoded protein: CASSADRDAYEQYF. Using reference TRBV9 and TRBJ2-7 for the parts outside the CDR3, the full variable domain is DSGVTQTPKHLITATGQRVTLRCSPRSGDLSVYWYQQSLDQGLQFLIQYYNGEERAKGNILERFSAQQFPDLHSELNLSSLELGDSALYFCASSADRDAYEQYFGPGTRLTVT.

V gene TRBV19 combines with J gene TRBJ2-1; D is tentatively TRBD1 or TRBD2 (5 bases each). V was shortened by 11 bases and J by 0 bases, with 11 bases between the two germline ends. The germline V gene encodes CDR1 LNHDA and CDR2 SQIVND (reference sequence). The length of the CDR3 is 13 residues. The CDR3 sequence: CAGGGSSYNEQFF. CDR3 sequence (DNA): TGTGCCGGGGGTGGGAGCTCCTACAATGAGCAGTTCTTC.

The gene calls are TRBV12-3 or TRBV12-4 and TRBJ2-5, with D tentatively TRBD1 (7 bases). V shed 3 bases and J shed 1 base, with 18 bases lying between them. There are 17 residues in the CDR3. CDR3 nucleotides: TGTGCCAGCAGTTTTCCTCAGGGGGGCAGGAGCCAAGAGACCCAGTACTTC. Its translation: CASSFPQGGRSQETQYF.

In its sample, this clonotype was seen once. The chain uses TRBV29-1 and TRBJ2-7, with D perhaps TRBD2 (6 bases). Germline V gene sequence: CDR1 SQVTM, CDR2 ANQGSEA. V lost 0 bases and J lost 4, with 16 bases in between. This CDR3 region has 15 residues. The DNA for the CDR3 is TGCAGCGTTGAAGACCTTACTAGCCGTACGTACGAGCAGTACTTC. Encoded protein: CSVEDLTSRTYEQYF.

The V gene is TRBV29-1, the J gene TRBJ2-1; 7 bases match TRBD1. The CDR3 covers 14 residues. Losses at the gene ends were 5 bases for V and 5 bases for J; bases not matched to a gene: 9. Germline V lookup: CDR1 SQVTM, CDR2 ANQGSEA. In nucleotides, the CDR3 is TGCAGCGTTTATTCCGGGACAGATCACAATGAGCAGTTCTTC. Protein: CSVYSGTDHNEQFF.